Listed below are T cell receptor beta chains from one sample, sequenced in a study of cytomegalovirus exposure and HLA in healthy donors. The table came from immunoSEQ multiplex PCR; TCRdb's copy has only in-frame clones and leaves some out. The data contain over 150,000 clones, over 60% of them singletons. The sequencing sample was made of PBMCs. These receptors were obtained from a man in his thirties or forties in good health and CMV-seropositive. CDR3s include the opening cysteine and the closing phenylalanine or tryptophan. A D gene is named only where the DNA matches it firmly. Some rows mark clone size as missing; the rest say once, few, many or name a class of expanded clone.

abundance	d_gene	v_gene	j_gene	CDR3nt	CDR3aa
-	-	TRBV20-1	TRBJ2-7	TGCAGTGCTTCAACAGGGTACGAGCAGTACTTC	CSASTGYEQYF
-	-	TRBV11-1	TRBJ2-5	TGTGCCAGCAGGCCAGGGCCCCAAGAGACCCAGTACTTC	CASRPGPQETQYF
-	-	TRBV5-6	TRBJ1-5	TGTGCCAGCAGGCGGGGGGGCGGGAATCAGCCCCAGCATTTT	CASRRGGGNQPQHF
-	-	TRBV10-3	TRBJ1-1	TGTGCCATCAGTGAGTCGCAGGGTTTGGGGAACACTGAAGCTTTCTTT	CAISESQGLGNTEAFF
once	-	TRBV19	TRBJ1-6	TGTGCCAGTAGTATACCTGCGGGGCCGCGGAATTTGTCACCCCTCCACTTT	CASSIPAGPRNLSPLHF
-	TRBD2	TRBV6-5	TRBJ2-7	TGTGCCAGCAGCCGGACTAGCGGGGGTGGGTACGAGCAGTACTTC	CASSRTSGGGYEQYF
few	TRBD2	TRBV19	TRBJ2-5	TGTGCCAGTAGCAACCCTAGCGGGAGAGGGACCCAGTACTTC	CASSNPSGRGTQYF
-	-	TRBV30	TRBJ2-1	TGTGCAATAGCGGACAATGAGCAGTTCTTC	CAIADNEQFF
-	TRBD2	TRBV6-1	TRBJ2-7	TGTGCCAGCAGTGAAGGGGCTAGCGGGAAATACGAGCAGTACTTC	CASSEGASGKYEQYF
once	TRBD1	TRBV6-1	TRBJ2-7	TGTGCCAGCAGTGAAAAAGGGACAGTCCCCTACGAGCAGTACTTC	CASSEKGTVPYEQYF
-	TRBD2	TRBV6-5	TRBJ2-2	TGTGCCAGCAGTGGGGGGGCCGGGGAGCTGTTTTTT	CASSGGAGELFF
few	TRBD2	TRBV5-4	TRBJ2-7	TGTGCCAGCAGCTGGGGACTAGCGGGAGTTCTGTGCGAGCAGTACTTC	CASSWGLAGVLCEQYF
-	-	TRBV2	TRBJ1-2	TGTGCCAGCAGTGACGTCAGGGGTGCCTATGGCTACACCTTC	CASSDVRGAYGYTF
-	TRBD1	TRBV5-1	TRBJ1-2	TGCGCCAGCAGCCCGGGACAGGGGCCCACTAACTATGGCTACACCTTC	CASSPGQGPTNYGYTF
few	TRBD1	TRBV4-1	TRBJ2-3	TGCGCCAGCAGCCAAGAACCCCCCCGGACAGGGGGCGCGACAGATACGCAGTATTTT	CASSQEPPRTGGATDTQYF
-	TRBD1	TRBV7-2	TRBJ2-7	TGTGCCAGCAGCTTAGGCGGGACAGGGTCCTACGAGCAGTACTTC	CASSLGGTGSYEQYF
-	-	TRBV2	TRBJ1-1	TGTGCCAGCAGAAAGTTTCTAAACACTGAAGCTTTCTTT	CASRKFLNTEAFF
-	-	TRBV7-2	TRBJ2-2	TGTGCCAGCAGCTTTAGGGGCACCGGGGAGCTGTTTTTT	CASSFRGTGELFF
-	-	TRBV7-2	TRBJ1-2	TGTGCCAGCAGCATACCCGGGGTTAACTATGGCTACACCTTC	CASSIPGVNYGYTF
-	-	TRBV9	TRBJ2-1	TGTGCCAGCAGCCCCGACACTAGTAGGAATGAGCAGTTCTTC	CASSPDTSRNEQFF
few	TRBD1	TRBV30	TRBJ1-2	TGTGCCTGGAGTGTAACAGGGGCCGTTAGCTATGGCTACACCTTC	CAWSVTGAVSYGYTF
-	-	TRBV11-2	TRBJ1-2	TGTGCCAGCAGCTCTTGGGGCAGGCACGGTGGCTACACCTTC	CASSSWGRHGGYTF
-	TRBD2	TRBV7-9	TRBJ2-1	TGTTCCAGCAGTTATAGCGGGAGGGCCGGTGAGCAGTTCTTC	CSSSYSGRAGEQFF
-	-	TRBV19	TRBJ2-2	TGTGCCAGTACTAACGGGTTGCGGGTGAACACCGGGGAGCTGTTTTTT	CASTNGLRVNTGELFF
-	-	TRBV7-9	TRBJ1-2	TGTGCCAGCAGCTCACCCCCAACAGCTAACTATGGCTACACCTTC	CASSSPPTANYGYTF
-	-	TRBV9	TRBJ2-3	TGTGCCAGCAGCGTAGGAGACGGGTCAGGGGGGCCGCAGTATTTT	CASSVGDGSGGPQYF
-	-	TRBV18	TRBJ2-2	TGTGCCAGCTCACCGGACACGCTTACCACCGGGGAGCTGTTTTTT	CASSPDTLTTGELFF
-	-	TRBV7-9	TRBJ2-7	TGTGCCAGCAGCTCCCTGGCGGGCGAGCAGTACTTC	CASSSLAGEQYF
-	TRBD2	TRBV6-5	TRBJ2-1	TGTGCCAGCAGTTACCGAACAACTAGCGGGAGGGATGAGCAGTTCTTC	CASSYRTTSGRDEQFF
few	TRBD2	TRBV9	TRBJ2-3	TGTGCCAGCAGCGAGGGACTAGCGCAGACAGATACGCAGTATTTT	CASSEGLAQTDTQYF
few	TRBD2	TRBV29-1	TRBJ2-2	TGCAGCGTTGGGCGGGAGGGGAGCGGGGAGCTGTTTTTT	CSVGREGSGELFF
-	-	TRBV5-1	TRBJ2-5	TGCGCCAGCAGCGCCGGGACTGGAAAAGAGACCCAGTACTTC	CASSAGTGKETQYF
-	-	TRBV19	TRBJ1-6	TGTGCCAGTAGTACTCACCAGAGGTCACCCCTCCACTTT	CASSTHQRSPLHF
-	-	TRBV21-1	TRBJ2-1	TGTGCCAGCACCCATCTTGGGACTAGCGGGTCTTGGGGGAATGGGGAGCAGTTCTTC	CASTHLGTSGSWGNGEQFF
-	TRBD1	TRBV5-1	TRBJ1-1	TGCGCCAGCAGCTTAGGGGGCTCAGGCACTGAAGCTTTCTTT	CASSLGGSGTEAFF
-	-	TRBV6-5	TRBJ2-7	TGTGCCAGCAGTTACGGGGGGGAGCAGTACTTC	CASSYGGEQYF
few	TRBD2	TRBV7-9	TRBJ2-2	TGTGCCAGCAGCTTAGGACTAGCGGGAAACACCGGGGAGCTGTTTTTT	CASSLGLAGNTGELFF
-	-	TRBV7-9	TRBJ2-7	TGTGCCAGCAGCTTAGACCAGCGGGCAGGAGGCCGCTACGAGCAGTACTTC	CASSLDQRAGGRYEQYF
-	-	TRBV27	TRBJ2-1	TGTGCCAGCAGTTCCCCTAGACTAGTTTCCCCCAATGAGCAGTTCTTC	CASSSPRLVSPNEQFF
few	TRBD2	TRBV6-5	TRBJ2-7	TGTGCCAGCAGACCCCCTAGCGGGAAGAGCGAGCAGTACTTC	CASRPPSGKSEQYF
-	TRBD2	TRBV4-3	TRBJ2-1	TGCGCCAGCAGCCAAAATGTTGGGGGAGGGCCCCACTACAATGAGCAGTTCTTC	CASSQNVGGGPHYNEQFF
-	-	TRBV30	TRBJ2-7	TGTGCCTGGAGTGTATCCTTTATCTACGAGCAGTACTTC	CAWSVSFIYEQYF
-	-	TRBV29-1	TRBJ2-3	TGCAGCGTTAGCGGCAGGCTCACAGATACGCAGTATTTT	CSVSGRLTDTQYF
once	-	TRBV5-1	TRBJ2-2	TGCGCCAGCAGCTCGGGACAGAACACCGGGGAGCTGTTTTTT	CASSSGQNTGELFF
-	-	TRBV2	TRBJ2-5	TGTGCCAGCACCCGGGGACTCCAAGAGACCCAGTACTTC	CASTRGLQETQYF
-	TRBD1	TRBV6-5	TRBJ2-7	TGTGCCAGCAGTCCCACAGGGGGTAGTTCCTACGAGCAGTACTTC	CASSPTGGSSYEQYF
few	-	TRBV29-1	TRBJ2-5	TGCAGCGTCGCCGTGAGGGCGCGAGAGACCCAGTACTTC	CSVAVRARETQYF
few	TRBD2	TRBV9	TRBJ2-3	TGTGCCAGCAGCGTACGGACTAGCGGGGGGGCAGATACGCAGTATTTT	CASSVRTSGGADTQYF
-	TRBD2	TRBV7-2	TRBJ2-7	TGTGCCAGCAGCCCCCCCAGGAGCGGGGACTCCTACGAGCAGTACTTC	CASSPPRSGDSYEQYF
-	TRBD1	TRBV15	TRBJ1-3	TGTGCCACCAGCAGACCGCGGGGACAGGTGGTAGACTACAACACCATATATTTT	CATSRPRGQVVDYNTIYF
-	TRBD1	TRBV6-5	TRBJ2-7	TGTGCCAGCAGCCGGGACAGCTACGAGCAGTACTTC	CASSRDSYEQYF